This T cell receptor beta chain comes out of a study of memory CD4+ T cells and cytomegalovirus serostatus. This clone was seen a handful of times. Its antigen is still unknown. Produced via immunoSEQ multiplex PCR; TCRdb's table is partial and in-frame only. The data hold about 82,000 clones, with approximately 80% observed a single time. Study results and caveats: Repertoires predicted CMV serostatus with median bootstrapped AUC of about 0.94.

Germline V lookup: CDR1 LNHDA, CDR2 SQIVND (reference sequence). V gave up 5 bases and J gave up 8 bases; unmatched junction bases: 5. The CDR3 runs 12 residues. The sort gate was single viable CD3+CD4+CD8-CD45RO+ cells for memory CD4+ T cells. CMV serostatus came from serum IgG against pp150, pp28, p38, p52. This clonotype originated in an adult in good health and CMV-seronegative. The chain uses TRBV19 and TRBJ1-2; 7 bases fit TRBD1. The sequencing sample was made of memory CD4+ T cells from blood. CDR3 in amino acids: CASSFNRGGYTF. The CDR3 DNA sequence: TGTGCCAGTAGTTTTAACAGGGGAGGCTACACCTTC.